This T cell receptor (beta chain) was sequenced during a study of Ad26.COV2.S vaccination and SARS-CoV-2 variants. Study in general: Each vaccinee took Ad26.COV2.S intramuscularly, once or twice 56 days apart.

Study-wide points: Post-vaccination breadth of spike-specific CD8+ and CD4+ T cell responses was reportedly substantial. Overall T cell responses may have been underestimated by the analyses of TCR breadth and depth.

On this clone itself: Its specificity is unknown.

Treatment meaning: 15 to 20 received Ad26.COV2.S at low or high dose, single or two shots; 5 received placebo; per-sample allocation not given. At day 63 after the first vaccine or placebo injection, samples were drawn. Assay used: immunoSEQ multiplex PCR; TCRdb lists only in-frame clones, some missing. Of about 350,000 clones in the sample, roughly 85% were seen once. Sequences were derived from peripheral blood, sampled in a trial of Ad26.COV2.S vaccine versus placebo. This TCR was recovered from a person between 18 and 65 years old who received the Ad26.COV2.S COVID-19 vaccine or a placebo.

The CDR3 sequence is CASSLRGPGQGTSGANVLTF. The CDR3 DNA is TGTGCCAGCAGCTTACGGGGGCCGGGACAGGGGACATCTGGGGCCAACGTCCTGACTTTC. The rearrangement links TRBV7-6 to TRBJ2-6, with 10 nucleotides matching TRBD1. CDR1 is SGHVS and CDR2 is FNYEAQ in the germline V gene. V was clipped by 2 bases and J by 1 base; unmatched bases: 11. CDR3 length equals 20 residues.